This T cell receptor (beta chain) was recorded in a study of T cells in Graves' hyperthyroidism and ophthalmopathy. Notes on the study in general: Ophthalmopathy could be told apart from stable hyperthyroidism with a 13 V-J model.

V was clipped by 5 bases and J by 3 bases, with 15 bases between them. Germline CDR1 and CDR2: MNHEY and SVGAGI. There are 15 residues in the CDR3. As to this clonotype: Antigen: not known.

RNA transcripts were the template for amplifying TCR beta CDR3 regions. During a first-round RT-PCR of the TCR CDR3, the HTBI primer set was used. MiXCR, applied by TCRdb to the multiplex PCR reads, yields one record per CDR3 protein. The sample includes under 500,000 distinct CDR3 sequences, about 14% of them seen just once. Inclusion characteristics of ophthalmopathy patients comprised a Clinical Activity Score of at least 3, a NOSPECS grade of at least 4, and duration under 3 months. On the basis of clinical symptoms, serum thyroxine and TRAb, thyroid ultrasound and orbital computed tomography, diagnoses were made.

Specimen: blood. J is TRBJ2-3 and V is TRBV6-5, with D possibly being TRBD1 or TRBD2 (5 bases each). This TCR came from a man in his fifties with Graves' ophthalmopathy. The DNA of the CDR3 is TGTGCCAGCAGTCCTACCTCGTGGGGGACAGATACGCAGTATTTT. Translated, it gives CASSPTSWGTDTQYF.